The 6 T cell receptor beta chains given below trace back to one sample, sequenced in a study of blood T cell repertoires in COVID-19. Sequencing used immunoSEQ multiplex PCR; TCRdb keeps in-frame clones, though not all of them. The sample carries more than 95,000 clones, 75% to 90% recorded once. The specimen was peripheral blood. These receptors came from a man in his 60s with acute or convalescent COVID-19.

This clone was recorded once. V gene TRBV28 combines with J gene TRBJ2-7; 7 bases line up with TRBD1. Trimming took 4 bases from V and 6 from J; bases not matched to a gene: 3. Per the germline V gene, CDR1 is MDHEN and CDR2 is SYDVKM. There are 12 residues in the CDR3. The DNA for the CDR3 is TGTGCCAGCAGTTCGACAGGGCCCGAGCAGTACTTC. It specifies CASSSTGPEQYF.

The V call is TRBV5-1, the J call TRBJ2-1; 7 nucleotides align to TRBD2. CDR3 length: 14 residues. Looked up from germline, CDR1 is SGHRS and CDR2 is YFSETQ. Germline trimming cut 3 bases from V and 10 bases from J; bases unmatched to any gene: 10. The CDR3 DNA is TGCGCCAGCAGCTCTGGGACTACGGAGGGGGAGCAGTTCTTC. This codes for CASSSGTTEGEQFF.

This clone showed up just once. The rearrangement joins TRBV7-2 to TRBJ2-3; TRBD2 agrees at 13 bases. There are 16 residues in the CDR3. Trimming took 4 bases from V and 2 from J; bases not matched to a gene: 3. Per germline, CDR1 SGHTA and CDR2 FQGNSA. The CDR3, as DNA: TGTGCCAGCAGCTCGACTAGCGGGAGGCCCACAGATACGCAGTATTTT. Translation gives CASSSTSGRPTDTQYF.

The chain couples TRBV2 to TRBJ1-6; TRBD1 matches 7 bases. The CDR3 runs 13 residues. Looked up from germline, CDR1 is SNHLY and CDR2 is FYNNEI. With 6 bases clipped from V and 10 bases from J, the junction kept 6 bases outside the gene matches. This CDR3 is CASRGQDQSPLHF. As DNA, the CDR3 is TGTGCCAGCAGAGGACAGGATCAATCACCCCTCCACTTT.

V gene TRBV19 combines with J gene TRBJ2-1; the D is unclear. V was trimmed by 4 bases and J by 3 bases, leaving 7 bases between them. The germline gives CDR1 LNHDA, CDR2 SQIVND (reference sequence). This CDR3 spans 13 amino acids. As DNA, the CDR3 is TGTGCCAGTAGTAGGCCGAACTACAATGAGCAGTTCTTC. It encodes CASSRPNYNEQFF.

J is TRBJ1-4 and V is TRBV5-8; TRBD1 matches 9 bases. The junction had 4 bases not matched to a gene; V was cut back by 5 bases and J by 8 bases. Germline V gives CDR1 SGHTS, CDR2 YDEGEE. CDR3 size: 13 residues. DNA of the CDR3: TGTGCCAGCAGGGACAGGGGAGTGGAAAAACTGTTTTTT. Translated, it gives CASRDRGVEKLFF.